This entry features one T cell receptor (beta chain) sequence. The antigen is undetermined. Expressed TCRB transcripts were sequenced because the isolated RNA had all been reverse transcribed beforehand. The assay was immunoSEQ multiplex PCR, and TCRdb's table has in-frame clones only and misses some. The sample consists of a few hundred thousand clones, around 21% of them appearing once. Purities over 95% were achieved in all sorted populations. The data belong to a study of beta chain features in type 1 diabetes. Points from the study as a whole: There was a moderate but significant shortening of TCRB CDR3s in all four CD4+ subsets of Type 1 diabetes patients.

The CDR3 is 16 amino acids. Germline V gene lookup returns CDR1 SQVTM and CDR2 ANQGSEA. Germline trimming cut 6 bases from V and 0 bases from J; bases unmatched to any gene: 11. What was sequenced was naive CD4+ T cells from blood. The genes are TRBV29-1 and TRBJ2-1; 7 bases map to TRBD2. The clonotype originates from a woman between 40 and 50 years old with type 1 diabetes. CDR3 sequence (DNA): TGCAGCGTGAGGGGAGCGGGATCTAGCTCCTACAATGAGCAGTTCTTC. This encodes CSVRGAGSSSYNEQFF.